This TCR beta chain was obtained from a study of molecular identifiers for immune sequencing clone quantification. Via MiXCR, TCRdb re-called the PCR reads, giving one row per CDR3 protein. Among over 600,000 distinct CDR3 sequences, 20% were seen once, and the ten largest hold roughly 0.83%. Trimming took off 0 bases at V and 6 bases at J, with 9 bases between the two ends. The CDR3 loop spans 13 amino acids. In germline, CDR1 is MGHRA, CDR2 YSYEKL. Sorting captured naive CD8 T cells as CD8+CD4-CCR7+CD45RA+. This clonotype was seen repeatedly, ten times or more. V is TRBV4-1 and J is TRBJ2-7, with D uncertain. The sequencing sample was made of naive CD8+ T cells from blood, with Jurkat cell RNA spiked in. As to subset: FACS-sorted CD8+CD4-CCR7+CD45RA+ naive T cells. This receptor was obtained from a human donor in good health. Some libraries in this study had Jurkat cell RNA spiked in. The CDR3 nucleotides read TGCGCCAGCAGCCAAGAGGGGAATCCCGAGCAGTACTTC. This translates into CASSQEGNPEQYF.